The 23 T cell receptor beta chains in this list originate from one sample, sequenced in a study of blood T cell repertoires in COVID-19. Assay: immunoSEQ multiplex PCR; the TCRdb copy retains only in-frame clones and omits some. The sample yields roughly 84,000 clones, roughly 80% seen once. The source material was peripheral blood. The receptors come from a woman in her 40s with active or convalescent COVID-19.

The V call is TRBV12-3 or TRBV12-4, the J call TRBJ1-2; TRBD1 matches 8 bases. The CDR3 totals 13 residues. Unmatched junction bases numbered 2, after V lost 4 bases and J lost 4 bases. The CDR3 DNA sequence: TGTGCCAGCAGTTCAGGACAGGGCTATGGCTACACCTTC. Amino acid sequence: CASSSGQGYGYTF.

The chain uses TRBV7-9 and TRBJ2-1; maybe TRBD2 (5 bases). This CDR3 comprises 12 residues. The V and J ends lost 7 bases and 8 bases respectively, with 12 bases between them. Germline CDR1 SEHNR, CDR2 FQNEAQ (reference sequence). As DNA, the CDR3 is TGTGCCAGCACCCTCCGGCGGGATGAGCAGTTCTTC. This gives the protein CASTLRRDEQFF.

The rearrangement joins TRBV28 to TRBJ2-5; weak D call: TRBD1 (6 bases). The CDR3 length is 14 residues. Germline-derived CDR1 and CDR2 are MDHEN and SYDVKM. V was trimmed by 6 bases and J by 5 bases, leaving 16 bases between them. CDR3 nucleotide sequence: TGTGCCAGCAGGCCAACCGGGACATGGGAGACCCAGTACTTC. Translated: CASRPTGTWETQYF.

This chain links TRBV27 with TRBJ2-7, with 7 bases fitting TRBD2. This CDR3 contains 14 residues. CDR1 is MNHEY, CDR2 SMNVEV, per germline (reference sequence). V shed 4 bases, J shed 2 bases, and the junction held 5 bases outside the gene matches. The CDR3 spells CASSSGLVPYEQYF. The CDR3 DNA is TGTGCCAGCAGTTCAGGACTAGTTCCCTACGAGCAGTACTTC.

The rearrangement joins TRBV5-5 to TRBJ1-1, with D possibly TRBD1 on 5 matching bases. V lost 1 base and J 8 bases, leaving 9 bases between the germline ends. This CDR3 has 12 amino acids. Germline CDR1 is SGHKS and CDR2 is YYEKEE (reference sequence). The CDR3, as DNA: TGTGCCAGCAGCTTGTTGGGGGGAGAAGCTTTCTTT. This gives the protein CASSLLGGEAFF.

The gene calls are TRBV7-9 and TRBJ2-7, with D tentatively TRBD2 (5 bases). The CDR3 covers 13 residues. V was clipped by 3 bases and J by 6 bases, with 12 bases between them. Germline V CDR1 and CDR2: SEHNR, FQNEAQ (reference sequence). In DNA, the CDR3 is TGTGCCAGCAGCTTCGGGGATTTCGCCGAGCAGTACTTC. Protein product: CASSFGDFAEQYF.

The rearrangement uses TRBV5-4 and TRBJ2-2, with 12 bases matching TRBD2. Germline trimming cut 4 bases from V and 6 bases from J; bases unmatched to any gene: 7. CDR1 SGHNT and CDR2 YYREEE come from the germline V gene (reference sequence). This CDR3 has 16 amino acids. CDR3 loop: CASSGLAGRRSGELFF. Here the CDR3 DNA reads TGTGCCAGCAGCGGACTAGCGGGAAGGAGGTCCGGGGAGCTGTTTTTT. Full variable domain (remainder filled in from reference TRBV5-4 and TRBJ2-2): ETGVTQSPTHLIKTRGQQVTLRCSSQSGHNTVSWYQQALGQGPQFIFQYYREEENGRGNFPPRFSGLQFPNYSSELNVNALELDDSALYLCASSGLAGRRSGELFFGEGSRLTVL.

The chain recombines TRBV5-1 with TRBJ2-3, with D possibly matching TRBD2 (5 bases). Germline V gene lookup returns CDR1 SGHRS and CDR2 YFSETQ. Trimming left V 0 bases short and J 2 bases short, with 10 bases between. The CDR3 is 15 residues long. The DNA for the CDR3 is TGCGCCAGCAGCTTGGGAGCGGCTACCACAGATACGCAGTATTTT. Translated, it gives CASSLGAATTDTQYF.

V and J are TRBV5-1 and TRBJ1-2; 9 nucleotides match TRBD1. The CDR3 has 14 residues. From germline, CDR1 is SGHRS and CDR2 YFSETQ. V lost 2 bases and J lost 6; bases outside the gene matches: 5. The CDR3 spells CASSFTGGTDGYTF. The CDR3 DNA is TGCGCCAGCAGCTTTACAGGGGGCACCGATGGCTACACCTTC.

V usage is TRBV6-5 and J usage is TRBJ2-1, with 12 nucleotides matching TRBD2. This CDR3 contains 14 residues. J lost 9 bases, V lost 2 bases, and 2 bases had no gene match. CDR1 and CDR2 from the germline V gene are MNHEY and SVGAGI. The CDR3 DNA reads as TGTGCCAGCAGTTACGGGGGACTAGCGGGTGAGCAGTTCTTC. Translation gives CASSYGGLAGEQFF.

In this sample, this clone turned up once. The V gene is TRBV11-3, the J gene TRBJ2-3; the D is unclear. V dropped 4 bases and J dropped 5 bases, with 7 bases sitting between them. The CDR3 extends over 12 amino acids. Germline values: CDR1 SGHNT, CDR2 YENEEA. For the CDR3, the DNA is TGTGCCAGCAGCTCCCGTTTAGATACGCAGTATTTT. It encodes CASSSRLDTQYF.

This clone has just a few counts. This sequence joins TRBV5-1 and TRBJ2-2; 7 bases match TRBD1. Trimming cost V 5 bases and J 5 bases; bases outside gene matches: 6. Germline V gene data show CDR1 as SGHRS and CDR2 as YFSETQ. The CDR3 sequence is 14 residues long. For the CDR3, the DNA is TGCGCCAGCAGGCCGGGACAGCTTACCGGGGAGCTGTTTTTT. This codes for CASRPGQLTGELFF.

The V and J genes are TRBV18 and TRBJ2-1; TRBD2 agrees at 12 bases. CDR3 length equals 17 residues. The V gene end was trimmed by 6 bases and the J gene end by 8 bases; junction bases not matched to a gene: 14. Germline loops: CDR1 KGHSH, CDR2 LQKENI. The CDR3 coding sequence is TGTGCCAGCTCCCGAACCCTAGCGGGAGGGCCGTTGTATGAGCAGTTCTTC. Encoded protein: CASSRTLAGGPLYEQFF.

V is TRBV24-1 and J is TRBJ2-3; 10 bases are shared with TRBD1. The ends lost 7 bases at V and 3 bases at J; junction bases unmatched: 6. The CDR3 has 15 residues. Germline V gene sequence: CDR1 KGHDR, CDR2 SFDVKD. The CDR3 nucleotides read TGTGCCACCAGGACCCGGACAGGGGGTACAGATACGCAGTATTTT. Its translation is CATRTRTGGTDTQYF.

V and J are TRBV11-2 and TRBJ2-3, with 7 nucleotides matching TRBD1. The J segment lost 3 bases and the V segment lost 0 bases, leaving 3 bases of the junction unmatched. CDR1 and CDR2 (germline): SGHAT, FQNNGV. The CDR3 loop spans 15 amino acids. CDR3 in amino acids: CASSLDRGWTDTQYF. The CDR3 DNA reads as TGTGCCAGCAGCTTAGACAGGGGGTGGACAGATACGCAGTATTTT.

A note on this clone: The junction departs from the called germline gene at one end, perhaps through a read error. J is TRBJ2-3 and V is TRBV10-3; the match to TRBD1 covers 7 bases. Germline CDR1 and CDR2: ENHRY and SYGVKD. This CDR3 has 14 amino acids. CDR3 sequence: CAIRTGKSTDTQYF. DNA of the CDR3: TGTGCCATCAGGACAGGGAAAAGCACAGATACACAGTATTTT.

The chain combines TRBV3-1 (or the pseudogene TRBV3-2) with TRBJ1-3; weak D call: TRBD1 (6 bases). V lost 3 bases, J lost 9 bases, and 18 bases lay in between. There are 15 residues in the CDR3. Germline V lookup: CDR1 LGHDT, CDR2 YNNKEL (reference sequence). Here the CDR3 reads CASSQSQGGRSTIYF. CDR3 DNA sequence: TGTGCCAGCAGCCAGTCGCAAGGGGGACGGAGCACCATATATTTT.

This chain joins TRBV7-3 and TRBJ2-3; TRBD2 might be the D (6 bases). In germline, CDR1 is SGHTA, CDR2 FQGTGA. The CDR3 sequence is 15 residues long. Trimming took 3 bases from V and 6 from J, leaving 16 bases between them. CDR3 sequence (DNA): TGTGCCAGCAGCTTCGCGGGACCCGGCGGGGATACGCAGTATTTT. Protein: CASSFAGPGGDTQYF.

The genes are TRBV6-6 and TRBJ2-3; TRBD1 matches 11 bases. This CDR3 region has 16 residues. In germline, CDR1 is MNHNY, CDR2 SVGAGI (reference sequence). The V gene end was trimmed by 10 bases and the J gene end by 5 bases; junction bases not matched to a gene: 14. The CDR3 sequence is CATKMPGQGAKDTQYF. The CDR3, as DNA: TGTGCCACCAAAATGCCCGGACAGGGGGCGAAAGATACGCAGTATTTT.

The chain employs TRBV7-3 and TRBJ1-1; D unresolved. Germline loops: CDR1 SGHTA, CDR2 FQGTGA. The ends were cut back, 5 bases at V and 2 bases at J, with 12 bases in the middle. CDR3 length: 14 amino acids. The DNA of the CDR3 is TGTGCCAGCAGCCCACACGGGGAAAACACTGAAGCTTTCTTT. Its translation is CASSPHGENTEAFF. Drawing the rest from reference TRBV7-3 and TRBJ1-1, the complete variable domain is GAGVSQTPSNKVTEKGKYVELRCDPISGHTALYWYRQSLGQGPEFLIYFQGTGAADDSGLPNDRFFAVRPEGSVSTLKIQRTERGDSAVYLCASSPHGENTEAFFGQGTRLTVV.

The chain couples TRBV27 to TRBJ2-3; D call uncertain. Trimming shortened V by 5 bases and J by 3 bases, and 18 bases separated the two germline ends. Germline V CDR1 and CDR2: MNHEY, SMNVEV (reference sequence). The CDR3 is 16 residues long. CDR3 region: CASSLTVRQATDTQYF. The CDR3 DNA sequence: TGTGCCAGCAGTCTGACTGTACGTCAAGCAACAGATACGCAGTATTTT.

The table lists this clone with a few counts. The J gene is TRBJ2-2, the V gene TRBV6-1, with D possibly TRBD2 on 5 matching bases. V gave up 2 bases and J gave up 6 bases, with 13 bases separating them. The germline V gene encodes CDR1 MNHNS and CDR2 SASEGT. The CDR3 contains 15 residues. CDR3 amino acids: CASSEQRRISGELFF. In DNA, the CDR3 is TGTGCCAGCAGTGAACAGCGGAGGATCTCCGGGGAGCTGTTTTTT.

CDR3 loop: CASSLLGGRFTEAFF. CDR3 nucleotides: TGTGCCAGCAGTTTATTGGGGGGGCGGTTCACTGAAGCTTTCTTT. The rearrangement links TRBV28 to TRBJ1-1; possibly TRBD1 for D (6 bases). Germline values: CDR1 MDHEN, CDR2 SYDVKM. The CDR3 sequence is 15 residues long. V was clipped by 1 base and J by 4 bases, with 13 bases between them.